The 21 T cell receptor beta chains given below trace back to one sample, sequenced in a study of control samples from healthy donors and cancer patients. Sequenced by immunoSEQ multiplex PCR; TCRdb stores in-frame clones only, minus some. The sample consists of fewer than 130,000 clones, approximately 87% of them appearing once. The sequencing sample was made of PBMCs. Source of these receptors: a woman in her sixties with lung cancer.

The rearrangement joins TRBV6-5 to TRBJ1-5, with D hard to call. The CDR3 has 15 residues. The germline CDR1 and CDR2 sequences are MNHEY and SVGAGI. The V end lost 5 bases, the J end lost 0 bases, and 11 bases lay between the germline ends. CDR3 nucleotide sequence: TGTGCCAGCAGTCTGGGAGGGTATAGCAATCAGCCCCAGCATTTT. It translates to CASSLGGYSNQPQHF.

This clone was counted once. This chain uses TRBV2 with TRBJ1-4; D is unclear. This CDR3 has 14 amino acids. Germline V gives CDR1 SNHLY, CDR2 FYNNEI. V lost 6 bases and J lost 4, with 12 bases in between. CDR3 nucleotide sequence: TGTGCCAGCAGGCCCGGGGAGGGTAATGAAAAACTGTTTTTT. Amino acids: CASRPGEGNEKLFF.

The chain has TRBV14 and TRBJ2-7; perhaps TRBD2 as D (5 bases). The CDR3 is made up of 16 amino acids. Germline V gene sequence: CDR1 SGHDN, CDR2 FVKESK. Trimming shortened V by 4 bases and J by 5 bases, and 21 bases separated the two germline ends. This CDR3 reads CASSLTDSYRVNEQYF. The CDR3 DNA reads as TGTGCCAGCAGCCTCACGGACTCGTACCGTGTTAACGAGCAGTACTTC. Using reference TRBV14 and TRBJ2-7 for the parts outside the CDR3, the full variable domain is EAGVTQFPSHSVIEKGQTVTLRCDPISGHDNLYWYRRVMGKEIKFLLHFVKESKQDESGMPNNRFLAERTGGTYSTLKVQPAELEDSGVYFCASSLTDSYRVNEQYFGPGTRLTVT.

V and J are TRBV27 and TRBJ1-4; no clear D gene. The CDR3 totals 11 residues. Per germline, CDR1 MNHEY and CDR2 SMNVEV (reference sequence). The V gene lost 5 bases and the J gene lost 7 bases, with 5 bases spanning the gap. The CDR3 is CASSEGEKLFF. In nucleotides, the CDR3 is TGTGCCAGCAGTGAAGGTGAAAAACTGTTTTTT.

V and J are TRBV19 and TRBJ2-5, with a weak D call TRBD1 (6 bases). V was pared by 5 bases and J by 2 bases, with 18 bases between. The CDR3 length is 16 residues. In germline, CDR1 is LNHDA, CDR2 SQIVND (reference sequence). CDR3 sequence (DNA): TGTGCCAGTAGTTCCGATTCCGGGACATCTCAAGAGACCCAGTACTTC. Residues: CASSSDSGTSQETQYF. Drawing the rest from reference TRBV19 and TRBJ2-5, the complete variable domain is DGGITQSPKYLFRKEGQNVTLSCEQNLNHDAMYWYRQDPGQGLRLIYYSQIVNDFQKGDIAEGYSVSREKKESFPLTVTSAQKNPTAFYLCASSSDSGTSQETQYFGPGTRLLVL.

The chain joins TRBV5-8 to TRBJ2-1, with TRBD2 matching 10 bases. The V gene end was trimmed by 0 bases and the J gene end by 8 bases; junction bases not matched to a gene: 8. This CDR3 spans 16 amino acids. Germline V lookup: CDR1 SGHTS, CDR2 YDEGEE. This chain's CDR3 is CASSLEVLAGLDEQFF. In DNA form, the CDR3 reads TGTGCCAGCAGCTTGGAGGTACTAGCGGGATTGGATGAGCAGTTCTTC.

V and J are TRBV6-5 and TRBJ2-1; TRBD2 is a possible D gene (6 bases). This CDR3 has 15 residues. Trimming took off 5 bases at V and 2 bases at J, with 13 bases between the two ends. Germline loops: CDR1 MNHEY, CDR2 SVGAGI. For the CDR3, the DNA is TGTGCCAGCAGTCCCGAAGCGGGCCCCTACAATGAGCAGTTCTTC. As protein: CASSPEAGPYNEQFF.

As DNA, the CDR3 is TGTGCCAGCATCACTTCGCTGGACACCGGGGAGCTGTTTTTT. Its translation: CASITSLDTGELFF. The rearrangement uses TRBV28 and TRBJ2-2; D gene uncertain. The CDR3 sequence is 14 residues long. The V gene's germline CDR1 is MDHEN and CDR2 SYDVKM. V was shortened by 7 bases and J by 3 bases, with 12 bases between the two germline ends.

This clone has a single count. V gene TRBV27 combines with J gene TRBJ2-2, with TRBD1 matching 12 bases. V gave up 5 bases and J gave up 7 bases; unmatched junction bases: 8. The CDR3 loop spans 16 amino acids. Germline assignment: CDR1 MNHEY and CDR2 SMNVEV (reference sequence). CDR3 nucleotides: TGTGCCAGCAGTCCGCGGGGACAGGGGGCAATCGGGGAGCTGTTTTTT. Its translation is CASSPRGQGAIGELFF.

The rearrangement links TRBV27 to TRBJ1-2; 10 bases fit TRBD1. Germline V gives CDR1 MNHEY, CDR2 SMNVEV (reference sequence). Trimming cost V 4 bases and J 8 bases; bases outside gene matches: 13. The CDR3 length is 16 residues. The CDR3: CASSSRDRGRVRGYTF. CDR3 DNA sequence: TGTGCCAGCAGTTCCCGGGACAGGGGTCGCGTTCGGGGCTACACCTTC.

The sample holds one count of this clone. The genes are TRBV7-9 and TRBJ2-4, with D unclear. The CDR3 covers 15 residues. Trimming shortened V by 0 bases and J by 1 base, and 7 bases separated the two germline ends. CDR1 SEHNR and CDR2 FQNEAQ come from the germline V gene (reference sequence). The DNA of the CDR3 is TGTGCCAGCAGCTTAGCAGGGTTTGCCAAAAACATTCAGTACTTC. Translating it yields CASSLAGFAKNIQYF. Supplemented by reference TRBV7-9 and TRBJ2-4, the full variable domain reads DTGVSQNPRHKITKRGQNVTFRCDPISEHNRLYWYRQTLGQGPEFLTYFQNEAQLEKSRLLSDRFSAERPKGSFSTLEIQRTEQGDSAMYLCASSLAGFAKNIQYFGAGTRLSVL.

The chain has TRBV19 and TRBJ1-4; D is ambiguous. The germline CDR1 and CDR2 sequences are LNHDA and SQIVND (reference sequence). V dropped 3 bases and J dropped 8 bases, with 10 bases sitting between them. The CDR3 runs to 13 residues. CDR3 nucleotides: TGTGCCAGTAGTATTGGGGTTAGGGAAAAACTGTTTTTT. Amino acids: CASSIGVREKLFF.

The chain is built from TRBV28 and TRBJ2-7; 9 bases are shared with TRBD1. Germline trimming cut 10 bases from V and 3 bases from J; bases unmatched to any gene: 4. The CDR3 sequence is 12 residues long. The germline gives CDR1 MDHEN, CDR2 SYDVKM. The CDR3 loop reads CAIGQGSYEQYF. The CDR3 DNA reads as TGTGCCATCGGACAGGGGAGCTACGAGCAGTACTTC.

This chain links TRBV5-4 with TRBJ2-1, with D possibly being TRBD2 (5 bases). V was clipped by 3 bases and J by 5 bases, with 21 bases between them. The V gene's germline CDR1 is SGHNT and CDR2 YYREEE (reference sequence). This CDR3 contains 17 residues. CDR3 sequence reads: CASSSATTRSLDNEQFF. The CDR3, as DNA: TGTGCCAGCAGCTCAGCGACTACCCGGTCCTTGGACAATGAGCAGTTCTTC.

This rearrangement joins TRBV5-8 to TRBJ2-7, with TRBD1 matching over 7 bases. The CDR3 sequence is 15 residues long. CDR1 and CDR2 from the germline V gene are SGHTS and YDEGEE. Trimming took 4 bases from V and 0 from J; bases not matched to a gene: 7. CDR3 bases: TGTGCCAGCAGCCCTGGACAGGACCCCTCCTACGAGCAGTACTTC. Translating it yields CASSPGQDPSYEQYF.

This CDR3 reads CASSLRGRSREPQHF. CDR3 coding DNA: TGTGCCAGCAGTTTAAGGGGCAGGTCTAGGGAGCCCCAGCATTTT. The gene calls are TRBV28 and TRBJ1-5, with a weak D call TRBD1 (5 bases). Germline CDR1 reads MDHEN; CDR2 reads SYDVKM. The CDR3 has 15 amino acids. Between the trimmed V and J ends, which lost 2 bases and 8 bases, there was a span of 16 bases.

The CDR3 is CAWSGVQGIRNGYTF. The CDR3 DNA reads TGTGCCTGGAGTGGGGTACAGGGAATTAGGAATGGCTACACCTTC. The rearrangement uses TRBV30 and TRBJ1-2; possible D gene TRBD1, 6 bases. From germline, CDR1 is GTSNPN and CDR2 SVGIG (reference sequence). V lost 1 base and J lost 6, with 18 bases in between. This CDR3 is 15 amino acids long.

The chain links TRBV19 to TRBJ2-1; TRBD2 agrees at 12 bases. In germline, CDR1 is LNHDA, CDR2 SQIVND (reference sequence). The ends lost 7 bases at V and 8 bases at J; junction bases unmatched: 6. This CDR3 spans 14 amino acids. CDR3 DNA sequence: TGTGCCAGTACCCTAGCGGGAGGGAGGGATGAGCAGTTCTTC. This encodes CASTLAGGRDEQFF.

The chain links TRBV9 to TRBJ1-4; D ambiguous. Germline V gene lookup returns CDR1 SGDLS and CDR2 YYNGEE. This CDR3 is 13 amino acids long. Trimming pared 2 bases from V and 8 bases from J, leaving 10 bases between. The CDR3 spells CASSVGVGEKLFF. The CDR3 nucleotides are TGTGCCAGCAGCGTCGGGGTGGGGGAAAAACTGTTTTTT.

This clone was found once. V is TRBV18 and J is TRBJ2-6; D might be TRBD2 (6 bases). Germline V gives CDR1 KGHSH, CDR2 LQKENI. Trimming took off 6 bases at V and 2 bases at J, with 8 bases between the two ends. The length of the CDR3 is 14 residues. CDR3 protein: CASSAGTGANVLTF. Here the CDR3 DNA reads TGTGCCAGCTCCGCGGGAACTGGGGCCAACGTCCTGACTTTC.

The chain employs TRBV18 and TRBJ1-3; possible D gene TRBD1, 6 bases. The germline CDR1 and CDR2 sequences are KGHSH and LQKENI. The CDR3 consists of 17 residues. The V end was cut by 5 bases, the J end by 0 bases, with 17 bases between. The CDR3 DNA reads TGTGCCAGCTCATTTAACCGGGACACAAGCTCTGGAAACACCATATATTTT. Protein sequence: CASSFNRDTSSGNTIYF.